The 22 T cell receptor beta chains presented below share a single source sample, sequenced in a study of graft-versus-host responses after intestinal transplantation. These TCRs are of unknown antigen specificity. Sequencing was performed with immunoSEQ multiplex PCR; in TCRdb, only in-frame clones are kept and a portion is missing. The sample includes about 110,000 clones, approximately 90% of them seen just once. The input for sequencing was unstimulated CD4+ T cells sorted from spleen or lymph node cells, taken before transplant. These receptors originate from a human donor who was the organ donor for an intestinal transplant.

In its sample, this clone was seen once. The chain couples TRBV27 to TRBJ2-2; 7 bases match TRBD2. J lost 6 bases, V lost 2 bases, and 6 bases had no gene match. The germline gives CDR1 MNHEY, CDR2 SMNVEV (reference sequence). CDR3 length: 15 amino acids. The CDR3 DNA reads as TGTGCCAGCAGTTTAGGGGGAGGGCCCCCCGGGGAGCTGTTTTTT. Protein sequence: CASSLGGGPPGELFF.

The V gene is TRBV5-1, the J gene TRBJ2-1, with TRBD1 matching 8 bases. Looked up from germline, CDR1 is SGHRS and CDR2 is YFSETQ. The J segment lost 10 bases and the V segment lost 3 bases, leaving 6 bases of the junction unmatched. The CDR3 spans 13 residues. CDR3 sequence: CASSYGQGGEQFF. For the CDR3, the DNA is TGCGCCAGCAGCTACGGACAGGGTGGAGAGCAGTTCTTC. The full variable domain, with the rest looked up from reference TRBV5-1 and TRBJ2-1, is KAGVTQTPRYLIKTRGQQVTLSCSPISGHRSVSWYQQTPGQGLQFLFEYFSETQRNKGNFPGRFSGRQFSNSRSEMNVSTLELGDSALYLCASSYGQGGEQFFGPGTRLTVL.

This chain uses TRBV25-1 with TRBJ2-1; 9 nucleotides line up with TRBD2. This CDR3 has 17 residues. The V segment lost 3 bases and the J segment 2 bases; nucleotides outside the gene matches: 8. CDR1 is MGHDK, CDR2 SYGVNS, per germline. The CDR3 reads CASSDLASGTPYNEQFF. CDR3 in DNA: TGTGCCAGCAGTGATTTGGCTAGCGGGACCCCCTACAATGAGCAGTTCTTC.

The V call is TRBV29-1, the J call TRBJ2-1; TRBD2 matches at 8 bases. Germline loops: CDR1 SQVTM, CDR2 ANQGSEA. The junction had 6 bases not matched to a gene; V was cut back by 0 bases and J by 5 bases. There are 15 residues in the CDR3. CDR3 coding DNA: TGCAGCGTTGAAGATGGACTAGCAGACGACAATGAGCAGTTCTTC. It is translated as CSVEDGLADDNEQFF.

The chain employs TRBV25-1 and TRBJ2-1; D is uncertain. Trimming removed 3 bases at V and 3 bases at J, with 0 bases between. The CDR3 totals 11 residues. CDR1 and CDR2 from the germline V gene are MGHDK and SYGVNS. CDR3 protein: CASSDYNEQFF. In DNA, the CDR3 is TGTGCCAGCAGTGACTACAATGAGCAGTTCTTC.

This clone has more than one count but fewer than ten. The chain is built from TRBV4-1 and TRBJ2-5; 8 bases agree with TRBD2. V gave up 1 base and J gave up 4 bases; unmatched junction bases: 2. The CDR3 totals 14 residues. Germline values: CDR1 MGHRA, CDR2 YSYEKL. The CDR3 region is CASSQAGGPETQYF. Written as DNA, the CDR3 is TGCGCCAGCAGCCAAGCGGGAGGGCCAGAGACCCAGTACTTC.

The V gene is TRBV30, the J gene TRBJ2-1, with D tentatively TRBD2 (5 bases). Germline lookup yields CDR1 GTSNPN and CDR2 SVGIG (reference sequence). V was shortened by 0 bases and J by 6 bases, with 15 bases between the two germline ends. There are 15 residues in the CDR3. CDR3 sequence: CAWSVGLPYFNEQFF. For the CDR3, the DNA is TGTGCCTGGAGTGTAGGACTCCCATACTTCAATGAGCAGTTCTTC.

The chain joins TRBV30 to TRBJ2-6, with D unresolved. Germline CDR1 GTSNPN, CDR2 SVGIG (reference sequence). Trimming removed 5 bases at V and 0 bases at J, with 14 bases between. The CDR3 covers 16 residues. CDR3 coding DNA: TGTGCCTGGGACCGGTCGAGAGTCTCTGGGGCCAACGTCCTGACTTTC. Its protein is CAWDRSRVSGANVLTF.

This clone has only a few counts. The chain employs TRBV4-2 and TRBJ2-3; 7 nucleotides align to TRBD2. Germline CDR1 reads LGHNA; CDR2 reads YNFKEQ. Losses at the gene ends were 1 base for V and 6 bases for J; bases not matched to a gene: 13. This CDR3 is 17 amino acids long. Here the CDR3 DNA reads TGTGCCAGCAGCCAAGTCTCCTCTAGCGGTTCATTTGATACGCAGTATTTT. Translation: CASSQVSSSGSFDTQYF.

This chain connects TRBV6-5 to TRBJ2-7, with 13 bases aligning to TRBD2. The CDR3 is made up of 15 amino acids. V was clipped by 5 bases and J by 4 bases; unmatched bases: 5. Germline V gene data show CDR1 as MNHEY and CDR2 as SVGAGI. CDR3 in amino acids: CASSPGTSGNYEQYF. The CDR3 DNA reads TGTGCCAGCAGTCCCGGGACTAGCGGGAATTACGAGCAGTACTTC.

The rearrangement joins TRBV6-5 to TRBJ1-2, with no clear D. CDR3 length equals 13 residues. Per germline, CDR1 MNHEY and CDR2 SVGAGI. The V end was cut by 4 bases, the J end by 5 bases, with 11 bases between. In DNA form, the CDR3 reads TGTGCCAGCAGTTCCGCCGCGGGTTATGGCTACACCTTC. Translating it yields CASSSAAGYGYTF.

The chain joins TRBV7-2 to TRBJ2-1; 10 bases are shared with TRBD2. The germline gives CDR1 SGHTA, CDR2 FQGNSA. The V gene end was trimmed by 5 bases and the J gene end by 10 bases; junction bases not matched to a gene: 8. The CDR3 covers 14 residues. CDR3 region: CASSRLAGFLEQFF. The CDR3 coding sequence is TGTGCCAGCAGCAGACTAGCGGGCTTCCTCGAGCAGTTCTTC.

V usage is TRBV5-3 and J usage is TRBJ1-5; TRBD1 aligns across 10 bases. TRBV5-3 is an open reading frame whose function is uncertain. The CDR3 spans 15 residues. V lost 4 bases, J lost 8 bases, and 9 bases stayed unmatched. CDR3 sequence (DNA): TGTGCCAGAAGCACCGGGACAGGGGAAGGGAAGCCCCAGCATTTT. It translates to CARSTGTGEGKPQHF.

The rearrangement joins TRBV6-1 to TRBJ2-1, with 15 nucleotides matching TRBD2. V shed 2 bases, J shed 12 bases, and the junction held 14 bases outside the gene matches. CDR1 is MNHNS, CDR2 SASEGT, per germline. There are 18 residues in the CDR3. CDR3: CASSESGWTSGRAGWQFF. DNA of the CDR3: TGTGCCAGCAGTGAATCTGGTTGGACTAGCGGGAGGGCCGGCTGGCAGTTCTTC.

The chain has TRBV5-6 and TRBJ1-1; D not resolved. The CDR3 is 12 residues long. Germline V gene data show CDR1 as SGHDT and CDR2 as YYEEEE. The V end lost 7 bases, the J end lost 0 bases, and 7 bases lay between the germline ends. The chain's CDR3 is CASARLNTEAFF. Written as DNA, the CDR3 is TGTGCCAGCGCTCGGTTGAACACTGAAGCTTTCTTT.

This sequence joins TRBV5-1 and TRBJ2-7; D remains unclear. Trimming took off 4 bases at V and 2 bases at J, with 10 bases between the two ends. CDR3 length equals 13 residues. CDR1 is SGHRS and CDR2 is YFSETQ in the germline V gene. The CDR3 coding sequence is TGCGCCAGCAGCATGGGTGTAACCTACGAGCAGTACTTC. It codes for CASSMGVTYEQYF.

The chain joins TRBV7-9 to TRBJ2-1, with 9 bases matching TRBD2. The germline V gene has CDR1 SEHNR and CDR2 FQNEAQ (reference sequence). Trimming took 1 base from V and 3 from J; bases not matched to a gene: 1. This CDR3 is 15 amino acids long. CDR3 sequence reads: CASSLGLAVYNEQFF. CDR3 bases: TGTGCCAGCAGCTTAGGACTAGCGGTCTACAATGAGCAGTTCTTC.

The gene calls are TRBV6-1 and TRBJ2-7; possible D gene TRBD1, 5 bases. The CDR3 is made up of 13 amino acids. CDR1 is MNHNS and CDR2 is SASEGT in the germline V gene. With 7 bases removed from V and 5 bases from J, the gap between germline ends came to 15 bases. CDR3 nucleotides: TGTGCCAGCACCTGGGTAAGGGGTCACGAGCAGTACTTC. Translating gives CASTWVRGHEQYF.

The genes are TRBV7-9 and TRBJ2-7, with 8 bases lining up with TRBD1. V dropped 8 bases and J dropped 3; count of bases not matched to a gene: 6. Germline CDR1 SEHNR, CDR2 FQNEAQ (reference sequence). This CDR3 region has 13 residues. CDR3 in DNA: TGTGCCAGCGGACGGACAGGGTTCTACGAGCAGTACTTC. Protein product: CASGRTGFYEQYF.

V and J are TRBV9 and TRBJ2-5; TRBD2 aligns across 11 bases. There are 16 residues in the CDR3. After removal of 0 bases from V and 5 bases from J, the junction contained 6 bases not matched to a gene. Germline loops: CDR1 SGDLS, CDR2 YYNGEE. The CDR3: CASSVGIAGGRETQYF. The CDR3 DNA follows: TGTGCCAGCAGCGTAGGAATAGCGGGAGGGCGGGAGACCCAGTACTTC.

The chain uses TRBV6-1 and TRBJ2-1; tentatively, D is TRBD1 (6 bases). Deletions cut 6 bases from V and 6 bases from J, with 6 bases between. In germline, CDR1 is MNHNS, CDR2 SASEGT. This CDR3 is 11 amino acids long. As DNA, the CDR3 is TGTGCCAGCAGCAGGGGCAATGAGCAGTTCTTC. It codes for CASSRGNEQFF.

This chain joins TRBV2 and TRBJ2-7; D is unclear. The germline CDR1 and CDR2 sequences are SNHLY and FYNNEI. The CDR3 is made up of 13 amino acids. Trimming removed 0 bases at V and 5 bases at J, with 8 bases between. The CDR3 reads CASSEARYDEQYF. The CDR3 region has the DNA TGTGCCAGCAGTGAAGCCAGGTACGACGAGCAGTACTTC.